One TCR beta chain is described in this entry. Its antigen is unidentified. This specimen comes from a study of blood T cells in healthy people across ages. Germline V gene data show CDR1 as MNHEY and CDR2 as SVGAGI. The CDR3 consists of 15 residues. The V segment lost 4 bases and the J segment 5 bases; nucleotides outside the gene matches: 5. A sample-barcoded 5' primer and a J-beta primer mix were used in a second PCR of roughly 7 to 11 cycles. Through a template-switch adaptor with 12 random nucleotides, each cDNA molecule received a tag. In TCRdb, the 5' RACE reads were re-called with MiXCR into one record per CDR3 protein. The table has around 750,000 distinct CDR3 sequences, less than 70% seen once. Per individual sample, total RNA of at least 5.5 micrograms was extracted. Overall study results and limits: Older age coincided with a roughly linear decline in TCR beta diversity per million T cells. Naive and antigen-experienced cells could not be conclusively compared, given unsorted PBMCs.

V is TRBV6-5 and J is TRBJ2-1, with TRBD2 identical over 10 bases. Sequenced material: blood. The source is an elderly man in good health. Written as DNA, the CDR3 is TGTGCCAGCAGTTCAAAGCGGGGGGGGGACAATGAGCAGTTCTTC. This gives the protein CASSSKRGGDNEQFF.